The following is a T cell receptor beta chain sequence with its context. The antigen is undetermined. TCRdb used MiXCR to reprocess the RT-PCR reads, holding one entry per CDR3 protein. Of 500,000 to 550,000 distinct CDR3 sequences detected, around 8% appear once; the ten largest clones hold about an eighth. Germline loops: CDR1 DFQATT, CDR2 SNEGSKA (reference sequence). There are 13 residues in the CDR3. V lost 3 bases and J lost 5, with 10 bases in between. The sample belongs to a study of response to subunit inactivated influenza vaccine. Findings of the study overall: The authors suggested that few new T cells are recruited per seasonal influenza vaccination.

V is TRBV20-1 and J is TRBJ2-2, with D possibly TRBD1 on 6 matching bases. The specimen was PBMCs from blood, collected less than 30 months after vaccination. The clonotype comes from a man in his fifties or sixties who received an inactivated influenza vaccine. The CDR3 DNA is TGCAGTGCTAGCAGGGGACGGACCGGGGAGCTGTTTTTT. This translates into CSASRGRTGELFF.